A selection of T cell receptor beta chains follows, all from one sample in a study of TIL therapy for anti-PD-1-resistant metastatic lung cancer. TCRdb keeps only in-frame clones here, not all; method: immunoSEQ multiplex PCR. The sample yields 45,000 to 75,000 clones, about nine tenths seen once. The sequenced sample was blood, obtained at baseline. Receptor source: a person between 25 and 79 years old with non-small cell lung cancer. The conserved cysteine and the conserved F or W are not part of the CDR3 here.

TRBV9	TRBJ2-1	ASSVEVGGSIFDEQF
TRBV19	TRBJ1-5	ASSIDGGTGGRQPQH
TRBV27	TRBJ2-7	ASRSPPSGRVYEQY
TRBV10-3	TRBJ2-5	AISEGGTQY
TRBV5-1	TRBJ2-7	ASSPGQGGSYEQY
TRBV12-3/TRBV12-4	TRBJ2-6	ASTNSGANVLT
TRBV2	TRBJ2-3	ASRETSGIGPDTQY
TRBV3-1/TRBV3-2	TRBJ2-7	ASSLRAGGDYEQY
TRBV9	TRBJ2-5	ASSPNEETQY
TRBV27	TRBJ1-3	ASSFPPRVPAQLVNTIY
TRBV2	TRBJ2-7	ASSPQGLPYEQY
TRBV7-6	TRBJ1-4	ASSVRTGPGPNEKLF
TRBV27	TRBJ1-2	ASSLSSGGGYT
TRBV11-2	TRBJ1-2	ASSLESTGAYGYT
TRBV28	TRBJ1-5	ASAPSGGNNQPQH
TRBV30	TRBJ2-2	AWRRLAGPPGELF
TRBV5-1	TRBJ1-1	ASSGSTGEVTEAF
TRBV9	TRBJ2-1	ASSVWGTEQF
TRBV12-3/TRBV12-4	TRBJ1-2	ASRVLEGYT
TRBV5-1	TRBJ2-3	ASSPGTNTDTQY
TRBV7-3	TRBJ2-7	ASSPGGTSGQGDYEQY
TRBV7-2	TRBJ1-4	ASSLGGRRDEKLF
TRBV28	TRBJ1-2	ASSLWTGGDRGYT
TRBV4-1	TRBJ2-1	ASSPWEGGSYNEQF
TRBV6-4	TRBJ2-1	ASSDRTSGRNEQF
TRBV19	TRBJ1-5	ASSTVRTGGGNQPQH
TRBV15	TRBJ2-2	ATSRPDRDSGELF
TRBV11-2	TRBJ2-7	ASSLGASGRTQAYEQY
TRBV6-1	TRBJ1-6	ASSATRDRGNSPLH
TRBV28	TRBJ1-5	ASSLQIGNQPQH
TRBV9	TRBJ2-7	ASSVDGGFSYEQY
TRBV30	TRBJ1-3	AWSLESGNTIY
TRBV27	TRBJ2-1	ASTHLAGVDNEQF
TRBV5-5	TRBJ2-5	ASSLGLAGLLETQY
TRBV28	TRBJ2-5	ASSLRPPQETQY
TRBV30	TRBJ2-7	AGGGLLYEQY
TRBV11-2	TRBJ1-3	ASSRWDRESGNTIY
TRBV6-9	TRBJ1-2	ASSYFGPYGYT
TRBV27	TRBJ1-5	ASSLQGLNQPQH
TRBV9	TRBJ2-5	ASSGETQY
TRBV19	TRBJ2-7	ASSPRVGSNSYEQY
TRBV4-1	TRBJ1-5	ASSQETAYSNQPQH
TRBV9	TRBJ1-2	ASSASGVRYT
TRBV5-1	TRBJ2-5	ASSLQETQY
TRBV19	TRBJ2-2	ASSTASRTGELF
TRBV6-6	TRBJ1-5	ASSRGQGNQPQH
TRBV6-2/TRBV6-3	TRBJ2-4	ASSPRGEGAKNIQY
TRBV15	TRBJ2-3	ATSIAGGRRDTQY
TRBV19	TRBJ1-2	ATREVQGNYGYT
TRBV6-2/TRBV6-3	TRBJ1-3	ASSYHRGTGNTIY
TRBV10-1	TRBJ2-3	ASNRDFTDTQY
TRBV11-2	TRBJ1-2	ASSETGVNGYT
TRBV7-3	TRBJ2-3	ASSLNSADTQY
TRBV6-1	TRBJ1-2	ASSENSLYGYT
TRBV5-6	TRBJ1-2	ASSPRWGADGYT
TRBV19	TRBJ1-5	ASSMVTQPQH
TRBV4-2	TRBJ1-1	ASSQELGQNTEAF
TRBV18	TRBJ1-4	ASSPTKEGRTNEKLF
TRBV12-3/TRBV12-4	TRBJ1-2	ASSLADNYGYT
TRBV5-1	TRBJ2-1	ASSLAGEAYNEQF